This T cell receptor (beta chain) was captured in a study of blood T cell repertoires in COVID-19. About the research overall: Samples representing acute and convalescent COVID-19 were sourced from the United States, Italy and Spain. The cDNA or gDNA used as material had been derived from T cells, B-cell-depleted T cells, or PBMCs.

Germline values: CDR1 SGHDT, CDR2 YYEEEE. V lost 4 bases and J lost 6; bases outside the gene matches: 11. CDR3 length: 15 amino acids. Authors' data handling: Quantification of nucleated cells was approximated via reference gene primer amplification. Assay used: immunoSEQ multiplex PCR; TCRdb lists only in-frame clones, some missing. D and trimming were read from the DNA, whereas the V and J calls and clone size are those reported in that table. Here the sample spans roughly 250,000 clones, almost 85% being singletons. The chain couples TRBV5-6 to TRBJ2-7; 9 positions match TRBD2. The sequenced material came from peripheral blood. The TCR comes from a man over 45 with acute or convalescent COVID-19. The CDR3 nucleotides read TGTGCCAGCAGCCATGGTGTAGCGGGAGTGGGCGAGCAGTACTTC. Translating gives CASSHGVAGVGEQYF.